This TCR beta chain was sequenced during a study of shared clonotypes between healthy human individuals. Turning to the study itself: Serving as donors were a couple of women and a few men, whose ages spanned 18 to 49. Study results and caveats: Limited genetic and exposure-history diversity came from having few donors. The sharing of 4.5% to 5.5% of naive CD4 clonotypes was seen across a handful of donors.

This CDR3 is 16 amino acids long. V shed 5 bases, J shed 5 bases, and the junction held 11 bases outside the gene matches. Germline-derived CDR1 and CDR2 are LNHDA and SQIVND (reference sequence). A word on this clone: What it recognizes is unknown.

Positive CCR7 selection of CD45RO-negative cells yielded the naive CD8 cells, and terminally differentiated effector memory CD45RA+ cells were excluded. The donors, healthy adults who were HIV-negative, had experienced no recent acute infections or vaccinations. Produced via immunoSEQ multiplex PCR; TCRdb's table is partial and in-frame only. The data show hundreds of thousands of clones, approximately 96% seen once. This chain links TRBV19 with TRBJ2-1; 8 bases map to TRBD1. The receptor was derived from a woman in her twenties or thirties in good health. The sequenced sample was naive CD8+ T cells sorted from blood. CDR3 sequence reads: CASSGDRSIGDNEQFF. The CDR3 nucleotides read TGTGCCAGTAGTGGGGACAGGTCCATTGGAGACAATGAGCAGTTCTTC.